Following are 9 T cell receptor beta chains from one sample sequenced in a study of blood T cell repertoires in COVID-19. Generated by immunoSEQ multiplex PCR, the TCRdb table keeps only in-frame clones and is missing some. The repertoire holds some 400,000 clones, with around 87% as singletons. Material: PBMCs or T cells enriched from blood (not recorded which). These receptors were obtained from a man aged 25 to 45 who had recovered from COVID-19.

This clone was counted a few times. V is TRBV2 and J is TRBJ1-1; 7 nucleotides agree with TRBD1. The ends lost 5 bases at V and 5 bases at J; junction bases unmatched: 5. There are 13 residues in the CDR3. Per the germline V gene, CDR1 is SNHLY and CDR2 is FYNNEI. CDR3 in amino acids: CASSYSGGTEAFF. The CDR3 DNA reads TGTGCCAGCAGTTACTCAGGGGGTACTGAAGCTTTCTTT.

This clone was counted ten times or more. The V and J genes are TRBV18 and TRBJ1-1; the D gene is possibly TRBD1 (6 bases). The CDR3 is 13 residues long. Trimming took 8 bases from V and 1 from J, leaving 11 bases between them. From germline, CDR1 is KGHSH and CDR2 LQKENI. CDR3 sequence (DNA): TGTGCCAGCGCCGAACAGGGGAACACTGAAGCTTTCTTT. Translating it yields CASAEQGNTEAFF.

Only one count was recorded for this clone. The chain combines TRBV12-5 with TRBJ2-5; unclear D gene. The CDR3 has 15 residues. The germline gives CDR1 LGHNT, CDR2 FRNRAP. Trimming shortened V by 5 bases and J by 5 bases, and 18 bases separated the two germline ends. The CDR3 DNA sequence: TGTGCTAGTGGTCCCACCCGATTACCCGGGGAGACCCAGTACTTC. It is translated as CASGPTRLPGETQYF. The full variable domain, completed using reference TRBV12-5 and TRBJ2-5, is DARVTQTPRHKVTEMGQEVTMRCQPILGHNTVFWYRQTMMQGLELLAYFRNRAPLDDSGMPKDRFSAEMPDATLATLKIQPSEPRDSAVYFCASGPTRLPGETQYFGPGTRLLVL.

This chain's CDR3 is CASSFGLAGASYEQYF. The CDR3 DNA reads TGTGCCAGCAGCTTCGGACTAGCGGGGGCCTCCTACGAGCAGTACTTC. This chain links TRBV7-8 with TRBJ2-7, with TRBD2 matching 13 bases. Germline CDR1 and CDR2: SGHVS and FQNEAQ. Unmatched junction bases numbered 2, after V lost 3 bases and J lost 0 bases. The CDR3 extends over 16 amino acids. Full variable domain (missing parts from reference TRBV7-8 and TRBJ2-7): GAGVSQSPRYKVAKRGQDVALRCDPISGHVSLFWYQQALGQGPEFLTYFQNEAQLDKSGLPSDRFFAERPEGSVSTLKIQRTQQEDSAVYLCASSFGLAGASYEQYFGPGTRLTVT.

The V and J genes are TRBV2 and TRBJ1-6; D is ambiguous. With 4 bases removed from V and 0 bases from J, the gap between germline ends came to 16 bases. Germline V gene data show CDR1 as SNHLY and CDR2 as FYNNEI. The CDR3 consists of 18 residues. The CDR3, as DNA: TGTGCCAGCAGTGCCGGGAGATTCGAGAGCTCCTATAATTCACCCCTCCACTTT. Translation: CASSAGRFESSYNSPLHF.

This chain joins TRBV5-6 and TRBJ2-5; TRBD1 matches at 10 bases. Germline V gives CDR1 SGHDT, CDR2 YYEEEE. The length of the CDR3 is 14 residues. V was pared by 2 bases and J by 4 bases, with 2 bases of the junction left unmatched. CDR3: CASSFRDRGETQYF. In nucleotides, the CDR3 is TGTGCCAGCAGCTTTCGGGACAGGGGAGAGACCCAGTACTTC.

The chain uses TRBV7-9 and TRBJ2-1; 10 bases line up with TRBD1. CDR3 length equals 19 residues. The V gene's germline CDR1 is SEHNR and CDR2 FQNEAQ (reference sequence). J gave up 0 bases and V 3 bases, and 11 bases lay outside the gene matches. The CDR3 nucleotides are TGTGCCAGCAGCTTGCCCTTGGGACAGGGGCCCCTCTCCTACAATGAGCAGTTCTTC. It codes for CASSLPLGQGPLSYNEQFF.

The chain couples TRBV5-1 to TRBJ1-1, with 8 bases matching TRBD1. The germline gives CDR1 SGHRS, CDR2 YFSETQ. The CDR3 contains 13 residues. Trimming cost V 7 bases and J 5 bases; bases outside gene matches: 7. CDR3 nucleotide sequence: TGCGCCAGCCGCGGACAGGGTGGGACTGAAGCTTTCTTT. This gives the protein CASRGQGGTEAFF.

This chain uses TRBV14 with TRBJ2-1, with a possible D match to TRBD2 (5 bases). Germline V gene lookup returns CDR1 SGHDN and CDR2 FVKESK. V was clipped by 3 bases and J by 7 bases, with 10 bases between them. The CDR3 covers 13 residues. The CDR3 protein is CASSQRAHNEQFF. CDR3 DNA: TGTGCCAGCAGCCAGCGGGCCCATAATGAGCAGTTCTTC.